Each of the 6 T cell receptor beta chains below was sequenced from the same sample in a study of blood T cell repertoires in COVID-19. Repertoires were generated with immunoSEQ multiplex PCR, while TCRdb's copy carries only in-frame clones and drops some. The top ten hold about 6.5% of the sample, which has approximately 150,000 clones, about 87% seen once. The sequencing sample was made of peripheral blood. Receptors were obtained from a man aged 80 or over with acute or convalescent COVID-19.

This clone was counted at least ten times. CDR3: CASSPPGGITYEQYF. The CDR3 DNA is TGTGCCAGCTCACCACCTGGAGGGATAACCTACGAGCAGTACTTC. This sequence joins TRBV18 and TRBJ2-7; D may be TRBD2 (6 bases). The V and J ends lost 0 bases and 2 bases respectively, with 11 bases between them. This CDR3 has 15 amino acids. The germline gives CDR1 KGHSH, CDR2 LQKENI.

The chain uses TRBV28 and TRBJ1-4; D may be TRBD1 (5 bases). CDR1 is MDHEN, CDR2 SYDVKM, per germline. The CDR3 contains 14 residues. Trimming took off 4 bases at V and 6 bases at J, with 12 bases between the two ends. Written as DNA, the CDR3 is TGTGCCAGCAGTTCTCCCGGACATGATGAAAAACTGTTTTTT. Translation: CASSSPGHDEKLFF.

The genes are TRBV25-1 and TRBJ1-1; a weak D match, TRBD1 (6 bases). The CDR3 is 13 residues long. The V gene lost 2 bases and the J gene lost 6 bases, with 10 bases spanning the gap. Germline CDR1 and CDR2: MGHDK and SYGVNS. In nucleotides, the CDR3 is TGTGCCAGCAGTGAAAGGTGGGGGCCTGAAGCTTTCTTT. Translated, it gives CASSERWGPEAFF.

The chain couples TRBV19 to TRBJ2-1; D ambiguous. The V and J ends lost 0 bases and 0 bases respectively, with 6 bases between them. Germline values: CDR1 LNHDA, CDR2 SQIVND (reference sequence). The length of the CDR3 is 15 residues. The CDR3 spells CASSIDRNSYNEQFF. Written as DNA, the CDR3 is TGTGCCAGTAGTATAGACAGAAACTCCTACAATGAGCAGTTCTTC. Drawing the rest from reference TRBV19 and TRBJ2-1, the complete variable domain is DGGITQSPKYLFRKEGQNVTLSCEQNLNHDAMYWYRQDPGQGLRLIYYSQIVNDFQKGDIAEGYSVSREKKESFPLTVTSAQKNPTAFYLCASSIDRNSYNEQFFGPGTRLTVL.

The chain uses TRBV12-3 or TRBV12-4 and TRBJ1-2; maybe TRBD1 (6 bases). With 3 bases removed from V and 8 bases from J, the gap between germline ends came to 13 bases. CDR3 length: 13 residues. The CDR3: CASSFQGSMGYTF. The CDR3 DNA reads TGTGCCAGCAGTTTCCAGGGGTCGATGGGCTACACCTTC.

The chain combines TRBV10-3 with TRBJ2-2; D might be TRBD2 (6 bases). Trimming stripped 3 bases from V and 7 bases from J, with 9 bases between. This CDR3 spans 13 amino acids. Germline lookup yields CDR1 ENHRY and CDR2 SYGVKD. The CDR3 DNA is TGTGCCATCAGTGATGGCGGGAACGGGGAGCTGTTTTTT. Translated, it gives CAISDGGNGELFF.